This T cell receptor (beta chain) comes out of a study of breast tumors, draining lymph nodes, adjacent tissues (TCRdb year 2016). Turning to the overall study: TCR beta repertoires were compared across tumor, adjacent nontumor tissue and axillary lymph nodes obtained from breast cancer patients. The study aimed to assess the relationships and possible T-cell exchange between tumor, surrounding tissue and draining lymph node repertoires in human breast cancer.

Remarks on this clonotype: Its binding antigen is unknown. No clone much larger than this one lies a single base away; base qualities are absent.

Here is what the overall study found, with its caveats: In luminal-like breast cancer, tumor and nontumor tissue repertoires resembled each other significantly more than in basal-like breast cancer. Tumors showed preferential V and J gene usage, and their T-cell repertoire diversity fell below that of lymph nodes yet above that of nontumor tissue. Rather than being directly demonstrated, the conclusion that tumor T cells originate in lymph nodes was presented as consistent with a hypothesis. The data were judged consistent with most tumor T cells deriving from the lymph node and then expanding within tumor tissue.

Unmatched junction bases come to 3, with V trimmed by 3 bases and J by 2 bases. Counted from cysteine to phenylalanine, this CDR3 has 15 amino acids. Only the CDR3 DNA stays, 45 bases, in frame from base 1. As encoded in the germline V gene (reference sequence), CDR1 is LNHDA while CDR2 is SQIVND. Lymph node samples were obtained from the axillary draining lymph nodes of breast cancer patients. The instrument was an Illumina HiSeq 2000. TCR beta chain libraries were generated by multiplex PCR amplification. The amplified TCR beta chain products were analyzed by high-throughput sequencing. TCRdb trimmed public reads at Q25 via fastp, called clones via MiXCR and kept in-frame beta chains. Under each unique CDR3 protein, matching rows form one entry showing the most common genes and DNA. The sample includes around 190,000 distinct CDR3 sequences, with 33% observed a single time. Approximately 4.3% of the sample comes from the top ten.

The receptor's source is a female donor with breast cancer. Some clones in this sample may be carry-over from other donors' samples. The chain is made from TRBV19 and TRBJ1-3, and 8 junction bases match TRBD1. Sample: axillary lymph node tissue. The CDR3 region has the sequence CASSIQGAAGNTIYF. The DNA sequence is TGTGCCAGTAGTATCCAGGGGGCGGCTGGAAACACCATATATTTT.